These 9 T cell receptor beta chains originate from one sample sequenced in a study of human T cells and chemical hapten exposure. TCRdb fed the RACE reads into MiXCR, producing one record per CDR3 protein. The repertoire consists of more than 90,000 distinct CDR3 sequences, with roughly an eighth occurring once and the leading ten covering more than 3%. As to time point: patch test 2, 6 weeks after DPC sensitization. Treatment noted: therapeutic diphenylcyclopropenone sensitization with weekly scalp DPC. Sequencing was performed on whole blood, taken in connection with sensitization to the hapten diphenylcyclopropenone (DPC). Every receptor here comes from a woman in her 40s with alopecia areata. Some clones in this sample may be carry-over from other donors' samples.

This clonotype was observed at least ten times. The chain has TRBV11-2 and TRBJ2-7, with D hard to call. Germline loops: CDR1 SGHAT, CDR2 FQNNGV. This CDR3 is 14 amino acids long. V gave up 2 bases and J gave up 7 bases, with 15 bases separating them. This chain's CDR3 is CASSLHPRMREQYF. The CDR3 coding sequence is TGTGCCAGCAGCTTACACCCCCGGATGCGGGAGCAGTACTTC.

The table lists this clonotype with many counts. The chain uses TRBV11-2 and TRBJ2-3; D possibly corresponds to TRBD2 (5 bases). This CDR3 is 15 amino acids long. Per the germline V gene, CDR1 is SGHAT and CDR2 is FQNNGV. V gave up 5 bases and J gave up 2 bases, with 14 bases separating them. The CDR3 DNA reads TGTGCCAGCAGCCCAAGGACTGGGCTCACAGATACGCAGTATTTT. Its translation: CASSPRTGLTDTQYF.

The chain is built from TRBV18 and TRBJ1-1; TRBD1 might be the D (5 bases). CDR3 length: 14 residues. Trimming removed 10 bases at V and 5 bases at J, with 20 bases between. The V gene's germline CDR1 is KGHSH and CDR2 LQKENI. CDR3 in amino acids: CANLGRDGGTEAFF. The CDR3 DNA is TGTGCCAACCTGGGGCGCGATGGGGGAACTGAAGCTTTCTTT. Combining the CDR3 with reference TRBV18 and TRBJ1-1 gives the whole variable domain NAGVMQNPRHLVRRRGQEARLRCSPMKGHSHVYWYRQLPEEGLKFMVYLQKENIIDESGMPKERFSAEFPKEGPSILRIQQVVRGDSAAYFCANLGRDGGTEAFFGQGTRLTVV.

The table lists this clonotype with a few counts. The rearrangement joins TRBV5-4 to TRBJ2-3; D ambiguous. The germline gives CDR1 SGHNT, CDR2 YYREEE (reference sequence). The V and J ends lost 3 bases and 0 bases respectively, with 8 bases between them. The CDR3 sequence is 14 residues long. The CDR3 is CASSWGTSTDTQYF. The CDR3 DNA is TGTGCCAGCAGCTGGGGAACTAGCACAGATACGCAGTATTTT.

A few counts support this clonotype. This chain joins TRBV29-1 and TRBJ2-7; 9 bases agree with TRBD2. V lost 7 bases to trimming and J lost 0 bases; unmatched junction nucleotides: 13. From germline, CDR1 is SQVTM and CDR2 ANQGSEA. CDR3 length: 16 residues. The CDR3 loop reads CSAKSGPSGASYEQYF. The CDR3 region has the DNA TGCAGCGCGAAATCGGGTCCTAGCGGGGCCTCCTACGAGCAGTACTTC.

Ten or more counts support this clonotype. V usage is TRBV20-1 and J usage is TRBJ2-7; 8 bases line up with TRBD1. Looked up from germline, CDR1 is DFQATT and CDR2 is SNEGSKA (reference sequence). The V and J ends lost 6 bases and 3 bases, in that order; junction bases with no gene match: 4. This CDR3 spans 12 amino acids. The CDR3 loop reads CSASDRGYEQYF. CDR3 nucleotide sequence: TGCAGTGCCTCCGACAGGGGCTACGAGCAGTACTTC.

The rearrangement uses TRBV7-9 and TRBJ1-2; D call uncertain. Germline V CDR1 and CDR2: SEHNR, FQNEAQ (reference sequence). CDR3 size: 12 residues. Trimming stripped 2 bases from V and 5 bases from J, with 6 bases between. In DNA, the CDR3 is TGTGCCAGCAGCTTACTGCAGTATGGCTACACCTTC. This encodes CASSLLQYGYTF.

This clonotype was observed at least ten times. The V gene is TRBV20-1, the J gene TRBJ1-1; 9 bases fit TRBD1. The CDR3 is 12 residues long. Per the germline V gene, CDR1 is DFQATT and CDR2 is SNEGSKA (reference sequence). J was trimmed by 5 bases and V by 8 bases; bases with no gene match: 6. CDR3 nucleotides: TGCAGTACCGACAGGGGGATAACTGAAGCTTTCTTT. Its protein is CSTDRGITEAFF.

This clonotype has at least ten counts. The chain links TRBV5-6 to TRBJ1-4; D is ambiguous. Per germline, CDR1 SGHDT and CDR2 YYEEEE. The CDR3 is made up of 14 amino acids. Trimming removed 0 bases from V and 3 bases from J, with 6 bases in between. The CDR3 sequence is CASSLVSANEKLFF. In DNA, the CDR3 is TGTGCCAGCAGCTTGGTTTCTGCTAATGAAAAACTGTTTTTT.